This TCR beta chain was found in a study of CD8+ T cells in alopecia areata. Looking at the study overall: Dosing with tofacitinib proceeded for 6 to 18 months, followed by 6 months off drug.

Overall study results and limits: For lesional scalp, especially alopecia totalis/universalis, clonality was higher than in normal scalp.

The authors extracted RNA and reverse transcribed it into cDNA as the sequencing template. Measured with immunoSEQ multiplex PCR; TCRdb has only the in-frame clones, and not every one. The sample carries 61,000 or so clones, roughly 96% recorded once. Comments on this clone: Its antigen is unknown.

Trimming removed 5 bases from V and 1 base from J, with 8 bases in between. This CDR3 contains 12 residues. Germline V lookup: CDR1 GTSNPN, CDR2 SVGIG (reference sequence). Sequenced here: CD8+ T cells sorted from blood, sampled at week 0. The chain couples TRBV30 to TRBJ1-1, with D unclear. This sequence was found in a human donor with alopecia areata. In DNA, the CDR3 is TGTGCCTGGGGACGGTCGAACACTGAAGCTTTCTTT. This translates into CAWGRSNTEAFF.